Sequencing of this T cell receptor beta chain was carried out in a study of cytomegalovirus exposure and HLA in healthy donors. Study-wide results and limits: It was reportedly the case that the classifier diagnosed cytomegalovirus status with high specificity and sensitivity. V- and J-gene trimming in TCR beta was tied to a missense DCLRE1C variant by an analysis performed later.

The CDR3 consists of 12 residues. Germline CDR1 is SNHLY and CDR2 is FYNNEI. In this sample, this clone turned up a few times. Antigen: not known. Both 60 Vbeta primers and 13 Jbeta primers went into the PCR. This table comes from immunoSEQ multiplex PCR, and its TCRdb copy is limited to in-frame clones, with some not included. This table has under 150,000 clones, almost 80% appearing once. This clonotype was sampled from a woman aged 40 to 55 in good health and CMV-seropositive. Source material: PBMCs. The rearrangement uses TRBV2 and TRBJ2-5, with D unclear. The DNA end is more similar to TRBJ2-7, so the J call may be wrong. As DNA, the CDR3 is TGTGCCAGCAGTGAAGCGCCGCTCGAGCAGTACTTC. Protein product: CASSEAPLEQYF.